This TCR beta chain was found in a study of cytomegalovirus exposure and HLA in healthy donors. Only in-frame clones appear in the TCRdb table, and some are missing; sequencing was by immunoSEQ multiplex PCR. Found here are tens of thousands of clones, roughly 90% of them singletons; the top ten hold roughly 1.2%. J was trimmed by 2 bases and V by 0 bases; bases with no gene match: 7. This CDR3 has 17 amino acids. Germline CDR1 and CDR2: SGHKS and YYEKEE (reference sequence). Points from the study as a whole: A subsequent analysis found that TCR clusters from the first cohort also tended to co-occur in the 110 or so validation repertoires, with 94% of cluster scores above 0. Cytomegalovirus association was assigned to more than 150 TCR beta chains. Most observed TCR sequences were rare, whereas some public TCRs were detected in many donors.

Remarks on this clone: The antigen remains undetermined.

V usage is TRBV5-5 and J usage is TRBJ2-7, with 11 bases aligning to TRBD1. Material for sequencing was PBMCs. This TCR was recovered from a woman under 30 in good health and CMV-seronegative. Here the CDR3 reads CASSLVSWDRGTYEQYF. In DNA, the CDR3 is TGTGCCAGCAGCTTGGTCAGCTGGGACAGGGGGACCTACGAGCAGTACTTC. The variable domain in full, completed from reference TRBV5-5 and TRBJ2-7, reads DAGVTQSPTHLIKTRGQQVTLRCSPISGHKSVSWYQQVLGQGPQFIFQYYEKEERGRGNFPDRFSARQFPNYSSELNVNALLLGDSALYLCASSLVSWDRGTYEQYFGPGTRLTVT.